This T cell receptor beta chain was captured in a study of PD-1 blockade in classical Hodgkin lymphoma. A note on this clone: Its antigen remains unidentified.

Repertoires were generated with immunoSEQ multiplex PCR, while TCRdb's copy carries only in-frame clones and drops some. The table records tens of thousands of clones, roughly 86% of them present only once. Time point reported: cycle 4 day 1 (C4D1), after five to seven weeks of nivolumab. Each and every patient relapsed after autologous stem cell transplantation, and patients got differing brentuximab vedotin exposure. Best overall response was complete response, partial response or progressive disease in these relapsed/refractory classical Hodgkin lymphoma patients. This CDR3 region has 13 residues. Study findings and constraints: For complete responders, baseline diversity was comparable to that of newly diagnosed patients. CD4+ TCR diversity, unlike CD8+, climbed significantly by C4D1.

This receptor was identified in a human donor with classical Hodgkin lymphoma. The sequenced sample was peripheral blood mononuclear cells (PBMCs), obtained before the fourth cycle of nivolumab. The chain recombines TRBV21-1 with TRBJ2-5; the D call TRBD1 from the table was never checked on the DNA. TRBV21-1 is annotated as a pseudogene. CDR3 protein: CASSKVSRETQYF. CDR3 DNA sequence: TGTGCCAGCAGCAAAGTCAGCAGGGAGACCCAGTACTTC.